A single T cell receptor beta chain is shown here with its context. The sample carries other DNA sequences with the same CDR3. The authors reverse transcribed all of the isolated RNA, so sequencing captured expressed TCRB transcripts. The repertoire was sequenced with immunoSEQ multiplex PCR; TCRdb's copy has only in-frame clones and lacks some. The data contain 810,000 or so clones, roughly 16% of them seen just once; the ten biggest clones take up around 0.02%. The data were taken from a study of beta chain features in type 1 diabetes. The V end lost 3 bases, the J end lost 0 bases, and 4 bases lay between the germline ends. CDR3 length equals 13 residues. Germline V gene sequence: CDR1 SGHTA, CDR2 FQGTGA.

This TCR was sampled from a woman aged 18-29 years in good health. The genes are TRBV7-3 and TRBJ2-3; the D is unclear. The sample consisted of naive CD4+ T cells from blood. The CDR3 spells CASSFGSTDTQYF. The CDR3 region has the DNA TGTGCCAGCAGCTTTGGCAGCACAGATACGCAGTATTTT.